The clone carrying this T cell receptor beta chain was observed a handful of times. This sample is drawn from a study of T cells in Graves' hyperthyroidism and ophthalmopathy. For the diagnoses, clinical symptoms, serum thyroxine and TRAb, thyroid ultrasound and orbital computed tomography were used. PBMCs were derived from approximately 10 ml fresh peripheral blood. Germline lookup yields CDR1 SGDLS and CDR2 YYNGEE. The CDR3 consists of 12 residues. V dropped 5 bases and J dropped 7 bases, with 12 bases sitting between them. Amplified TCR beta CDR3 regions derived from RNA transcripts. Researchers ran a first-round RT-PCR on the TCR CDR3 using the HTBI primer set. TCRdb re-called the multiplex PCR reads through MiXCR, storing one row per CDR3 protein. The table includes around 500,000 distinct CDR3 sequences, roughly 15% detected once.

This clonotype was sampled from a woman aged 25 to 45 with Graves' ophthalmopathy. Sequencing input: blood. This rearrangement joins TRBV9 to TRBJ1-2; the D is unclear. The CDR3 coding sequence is TGTGCCAGCAGACGGGCGGTCGGTGGCTACACCTTC. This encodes CASRRAVGGYTF. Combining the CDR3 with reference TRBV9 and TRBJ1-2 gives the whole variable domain DSGVTQTPKHLITATGQRVTLRCSPRSGDLSVYWYQQSLDQGLQFLIQYYNGEERAKGNILERFSAQQFPDLHSELNLSSLELGDSALYFCASRRAVGGYTFGSGTRLTVV.